This TCR beta chain was recovered during a study of spatial heterogeneity in lung cancer (dated by TCRdb to between 2017 and 2020). Regarding the study in general: More beta-chain than alpha-chain transcripts were consistently detected, likely reflecting higher beta-chain transcript abundance. In the raw uncorrected reads, each unique combination of TCR and UMI appeared more than ten times on average. In non-small cell lung cancer, the study quantitatively compared TCR alpha and beta repertoires across several tumor regions, matched nontumor lung, and blood. TCR repertoire features were related to nonsynonymous mutation counts determined by whole-exome sequencing of tumor tissue. At surgery, both alpha and beta chains were TCR-sequenced in 200 to 250 tumor regions, approximately 64 matched nontumor lung samples and 50 to 60 PBMC samples.

The time point label, read with the paper, signifies: sample taken at primary tumor resection. TCR sequencing used whole RNA extracted from tumor and nontumor lung tissue, or from cryopreserved PBMC samples, without cell sorting. The donors were 65 to 85 patients from the lung TRACERx cohort who had early-stage, untreated non-small cell lung cancer. A patient was chosen for TCR sequencing only when enough RNA was available from at least two tumor regions. There are a few counts of this clonotype. This clone's antigen is unknown. The record has no base qualities; no much larger clone is one base away. The CDR1 and CDR2 encoded by the germline V gene are SGHDT and YYEEEE. The junction shows trimming of 4 bases on V and 2 bases on J, plus 12 bases between the germline ends. Including cysteine and phenylalanine, the CDR3 has 14 amino acids. The retained sequence is limited to the CDR3, 42 bases, with the frame set at the first base.

The library was generated by 5' RACE. Instrument on record: NextSeq 500. In the TCR library protocol, a unique molecular identifier was attached to each TCR cDNA molecule so that PCR and sequencing errors could be corrected. Regarding the original processing steps: TCR identification, UMI-based error correction and CDR3 extraction were performed with Decombinator tools. TCRs above a frequency of 2 per 1,000, corresponding to the top 1% of the tumor frequency distribution, were defined as expanded. Renyi diversity was calculated using the R vegan package after each repertoire was subsampled 100 times to 5,000 TCRs. CDR3 similarity networks were built from amino acid triplet string-kernel similarity, connecting CDR3s with pairwise similarity above 0.82. Clones were called with MiXCR by TCRdb after fastp trimmed the public reads at Q25, and only in-frame beta chains were retained. Entries are consolidated by CDR3 protein sequence, retaining the most common genes and DNA. What appears here as the V and J calls and clone size reflects TCRdb's work, not the paper's. The sample table holds about 85,000 distinct CDR3 sequences, of which approximately 21% were seen once. Less than 7.5% of the sample comes from the top ten.

Broad study findings and their caveats: Additional single-cell paired TCR alpha and beta sequencing was considered necessary to confirm, at a functional level, the hypothesis that regional TCRs recognize regional mutations. Ubiquitous expanded tumor TCRs were detected in blood more often at tumor resection than at routine follow-up.

The V and J genes are TRBV5-6 and TRBJ1-1; a tentative D call is TRBD1 (5 bases match). The specimen comprised PBMCs, sampled at surgery. The sequence was obtained from a male donor with early-stage non-small cell lung cancer. The CDR3 protein sequence reads: CASSQTGLNTEAFF. The DNA sequence is given as TGTGCCAGCAGCCAAACAGGACTAAACACTGAAGCTTTCTTT.